This T cell receptor beta chain was sequenced for a study of T cells expressing NK-cell markers. Background on the study: Seven of the eight sequenced donors were classified as HCMV-seropositive, and one was classified as seronegative. Study-wide results and limits: Dominant NKG2C+ clonotype frequencies of about 1.0-7.0% of CD8+ T cells were measured in about six donors. The study found these clonotypes also leading the CD3+CD56-NKG2C+ fraction in four donors.

5'RACE template switching with UMIs produced the TCR beta cDNA. No DNA is given; TCRdb re-called the 5' RACE reads and lists each CDR3 protein once. The sample holds over a thousand distinct CDR3 sequences. Germline V gives CDR1 SGHVS, CDR2 FNYEAQ. The CDR3 is 14 residues long. In terms of frequency, this clonotype is medium-sized. Its specificity is unknown. The origin of this receptor is a woman between 18 and 30 years old in good health. The V gene is TRBV7-6, the J gene TRBJ2-7; TCRdb selects TRBD2, and the lack of DNA leaves this call unchecked. Sequences were obtained from blood T cells: a sorted CD56 or NKG2C T cell subset, CD4+ or CD8+ T cells, or bulk PBMC T cells (not recorded which). This chain's CDR3 is CASSLEDSANEQYF.